This T cell receptor (beta chain) was observed in a study of human T cells and chemical hapten exposure. TCRdb re-called the RACE reads through MiXCR, storing one row per CDR3 protein. The table shows roughly 72,000 distinct CDR3 sequences, with 10% occurring only once. CDR1 and CDR2 from the germline V gene are SGHTA and FQGTGA. The CDR3 loop spans 13 amino acids. Trimming took off 1 base at V and 6 bases at J, with 8 bases between the two ends. Indicated time point: patch test 1, 2 weeks after DPC sensitization. The sample's treatment: therapeutic diphenylcyclopropenone sensitization with weekly scalp DPC.

The TCR originated in a woman aged 50 to 60 with alopecia areata. Some clones in this sample may be carry-over from other donors' samples. The source was whole blood, collected in connection with sensitization to the hapten diphenylcyclopropenone (DPC). The chain has TRBV7-3 and TRBJ2-3; D call uncertain. CDR3 sequence reads: CASSLSRDDTQYF. The CDR3 coding sequence is TGTGCCAGCAGCTTAAGTAGGGATGATACGCAGTATTTT.